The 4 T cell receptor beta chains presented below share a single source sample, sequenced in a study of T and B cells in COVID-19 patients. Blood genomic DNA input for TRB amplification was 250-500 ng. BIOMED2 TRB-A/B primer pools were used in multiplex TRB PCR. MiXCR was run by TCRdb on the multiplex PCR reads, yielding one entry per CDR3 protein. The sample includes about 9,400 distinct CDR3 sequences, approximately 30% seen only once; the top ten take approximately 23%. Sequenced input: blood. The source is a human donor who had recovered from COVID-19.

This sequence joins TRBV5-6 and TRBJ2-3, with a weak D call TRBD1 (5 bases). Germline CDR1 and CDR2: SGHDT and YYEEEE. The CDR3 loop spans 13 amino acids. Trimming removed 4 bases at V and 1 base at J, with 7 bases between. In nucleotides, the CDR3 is TGTGCCAGCAGCCAAGGGGGCACAGATACGCAGTATTTT. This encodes CASSQGGTDTQYF.

In DNA, the CDR3 is TGTGCCAGCGAACCAGGGGGCGGAGTCTTTGGGGCCAACGTCCTGACTTTC. It encodes CASEPGGGVFGANVLTF. V and J are TRBV9 and TRBJ2-6; the match to TRBD1 covers 8 bases. The J segment lost 3 bases and the V segment lost 7 bases, leaving 12 bases of the junction unmatched. Germline CDR1 SGDLS, CDR2 YYNGEE. This CDR3 spans 17 amino acids.

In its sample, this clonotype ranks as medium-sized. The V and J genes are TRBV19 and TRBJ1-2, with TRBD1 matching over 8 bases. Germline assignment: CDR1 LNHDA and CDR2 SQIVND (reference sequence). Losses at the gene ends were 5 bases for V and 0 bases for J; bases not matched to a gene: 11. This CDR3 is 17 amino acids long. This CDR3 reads CASSFPPTGDANYGYTF. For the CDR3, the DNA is TGTGCCAGTAGTTTCCCCCCGACAGGGGACGCTAACTATGGCTACACCTTC.

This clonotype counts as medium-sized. The CDR3: CATSGGGNTDTQYF. CDR3 coding DNA: TGTGCCACCAGCGGGGGGGGAAACACAGATACGCAGTATTTT. The chain has TRBV15 and TRBJ2-3; 7 bases are a match to TRBD2. This CDR3 is 14 amino acids long. The ends lost 5 bases at V and 2 bases at J; junction bases unmatched: 4. The germline V gene encodes CDR1 LNHNV and CDR2 YYDKDF (reference sequence).